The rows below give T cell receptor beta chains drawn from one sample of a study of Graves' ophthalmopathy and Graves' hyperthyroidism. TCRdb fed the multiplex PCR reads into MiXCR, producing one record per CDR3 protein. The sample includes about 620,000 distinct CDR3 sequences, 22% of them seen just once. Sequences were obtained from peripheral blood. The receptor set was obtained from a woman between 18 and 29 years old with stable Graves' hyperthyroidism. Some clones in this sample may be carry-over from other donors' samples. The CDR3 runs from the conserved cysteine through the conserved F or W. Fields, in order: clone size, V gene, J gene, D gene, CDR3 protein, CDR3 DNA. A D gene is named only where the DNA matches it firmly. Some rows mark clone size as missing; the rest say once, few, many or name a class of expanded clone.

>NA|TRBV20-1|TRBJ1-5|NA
CSANREDQPQHF
TGCAGTGCTAACAGGGAGGATCAGCCCCAGCATTTT
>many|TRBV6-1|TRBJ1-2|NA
CASSEEGRGYGYTF
TGTGCCAGCAGTGAAGAGGGCAGGGGATATGGCTACACCTTC
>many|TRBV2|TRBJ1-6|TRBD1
CASRGDSTNSPLHF
TGTGCCAGCAGGGGGGACAGCACAAATTCACCCCTCCACTTT
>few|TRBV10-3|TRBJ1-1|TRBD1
CATAGTGGMNTEAFF
TGTGCCACCGCCGGGACAGGGGGCATGAACACTGAAGCTTTCTTT
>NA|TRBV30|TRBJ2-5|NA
CAWSSWGQETQYF
TGTGCCTGGAGCTCCTGGGGGCAAGAGACCCAGTACTTC
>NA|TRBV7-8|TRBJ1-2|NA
CASSRSLAGLDYGYTF
TGTGCCAGCAGCCGAAGTCTTGCAGGGTTGGACTATGGCTACACCTTC
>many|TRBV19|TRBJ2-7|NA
CASSADMRDYEQYF
TGTGCCAGTAGTGCAGACATGCGAGACTACGAGCAGTACTTC
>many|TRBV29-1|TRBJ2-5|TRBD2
CSVTRTSGIPGETQYF
TGCAGCGTCACTAGGACTAGCGGGATCCCCGGGGAGACCCAGTACTTC
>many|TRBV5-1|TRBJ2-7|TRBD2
CASSTTSGSWYEQYF
TGCGCCAGCAGCACTACTAGCGGGAGCTGGTACGAGCAGTACTTC
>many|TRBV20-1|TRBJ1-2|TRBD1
CSAAPTGGADGYTF
TGCAGTGCCGCCCCGACAGGGGGCGCGGATGGCTACACCTTC
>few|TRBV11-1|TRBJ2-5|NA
CASSPSAGGPNQETQYF
TGTGCCAGCAGCCCATCCGCTGGGGGTCCAAACCAAGAGACCCAGTACTTC
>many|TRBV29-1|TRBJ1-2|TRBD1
CSVEEQGAYGYTF
TGCAGCGTTGAAGAACAGGGGGCGTATGGCTACACCTTC
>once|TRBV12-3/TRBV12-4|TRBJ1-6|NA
CASSLSKGGGSPLHF
TGTGCCAGCAGTTTGAGTAAGGGAGGAGGGTCACCCCTCCACTTT
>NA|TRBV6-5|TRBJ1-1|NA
CASSSPRGGTEAFF
TGTGCCAGCAGTTCGCCGAGGGGGGGAACTGAAGCTTTCTTT
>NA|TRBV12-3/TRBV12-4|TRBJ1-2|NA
CASSQQSYGYTF
TGTGCCAGCAGTCAACAGAGCTATGGCTACACCTTC
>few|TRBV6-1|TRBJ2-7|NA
CASRGTFYEQYF
TGTGCCAGCAGAGGGACATTTTACGAGCAGTACTTC
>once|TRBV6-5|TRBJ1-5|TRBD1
CASSYQRQGTQPQHF
TGTGCCAGCAGTTACCAGAGACAGGGAACTCAGCCCCAGCATTTT
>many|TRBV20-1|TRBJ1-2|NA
CSASPGYGYTF
TGCAGTGCTAGCCCTGGCTATGGCTACACCTTC
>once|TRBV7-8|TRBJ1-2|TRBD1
CASRATGAGVGYTF
TGTGCCAGCAGGGCAACAGGGGCGGGCGTTGGCTACACCTTC
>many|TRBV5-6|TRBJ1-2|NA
CASSFGTNYGYTF
TGTGCCAGCAGCTTCGGGACTAACTATGGCTACACCTTC
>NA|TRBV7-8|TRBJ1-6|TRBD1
CASSVARTGGNSPLHF
TGTGCCAGCAGCGTAGCCCGGACAGGGGGAAATTCACCCCTCCACTTT
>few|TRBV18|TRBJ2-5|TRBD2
CASSPFLPSGAMTETQYF
TGTGCCAGCTCACCATTCCTCCCTAGCGGGGCGATGACAGAGACCCAGTACTTC
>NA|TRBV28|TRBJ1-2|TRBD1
CASSPPTGAPNYGYTF
TGTGCCAGCAGTCCCCCGACAGGGGCACCTAACTATGGCTACACCTTC
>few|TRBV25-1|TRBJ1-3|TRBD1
CASSSDRDGNTIYF
TGTGCCAGCAGTTCCGACAGGGACGGAAACACCATATATTTT
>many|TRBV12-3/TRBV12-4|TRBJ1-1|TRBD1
CASSLFGTANTEAFF
TGTGCCAGCAGTTTATTTGGGACAGCGAACACTGAAGCTTTCTTT
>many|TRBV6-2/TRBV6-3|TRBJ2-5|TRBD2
CASRTGGGPQETQYF
TGTGCCAGCAGGACCGGGGGGGGGCCCCAAGAGACCCAGTACTTC
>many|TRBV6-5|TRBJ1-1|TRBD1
CATSPGQGSTEAFF
TGTGCCACCTCACCGGGACAGGGGAGTACTGAAGCTTTCTTT
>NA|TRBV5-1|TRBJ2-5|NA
CASSLKTRSMQETQYF
TGCGCCAGCAGCCTGAAGACTAGATCTATGCAAGAGACCCAGTACTTC
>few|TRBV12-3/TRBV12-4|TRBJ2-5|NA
CASSLVQGETQYF
TGTGCCAGCAGTTTAGTTCAGGGTGAGACCCAGTACTTC
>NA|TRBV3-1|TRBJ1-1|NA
CASSQASRRAFF
TGTGCCAGCAGCCAAGCCAGTCGAAGGGCTTTCTTT
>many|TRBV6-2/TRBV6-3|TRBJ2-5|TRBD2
CASTIGGKETQYF
TGTGCCAGCACAATCGGGGGGAAAGAGACCCAGTACTTC
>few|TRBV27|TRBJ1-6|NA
CASSGFQEQLYNSPLHF
TGTGCCAGCAGTGGCTTTCAGGAACAGTTATATAATTCACCCCTCCACTTT
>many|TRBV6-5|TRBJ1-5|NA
CASRGASNQPQHF
TGTGCCAGCAGAGGCGCTAGCAATCAGCCCCAGCATTTT
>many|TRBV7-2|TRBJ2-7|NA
CASSSRTVTYEQYF
TGTGCCAGCAGCTCCCGGACGGTGACCTACGAGCAGTACTTC
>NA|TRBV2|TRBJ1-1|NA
CASSDRRLENTEAFF
TGTGCCAGCAGTGACCGCAGGTTAGAGAACACTGAAGCTTTCTTT
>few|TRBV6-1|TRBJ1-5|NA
CASSELGDQPQHF
TGTGCCAGCAGTGAATTGGGAGATCAGCCCCAGCATTTT
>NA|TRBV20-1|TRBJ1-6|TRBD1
CSATSGGQGGLNSPLHF
TGCAGTGCAACCTCCGGAGGACAGGGAGGTTTAAATTCACCCCTCCACTTT
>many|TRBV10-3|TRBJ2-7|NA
CAISEGELLSYEQYF
TGTGCCATCAGTGAAGGAGAGCTTCTCTCCTACGAGCAGTACTTC
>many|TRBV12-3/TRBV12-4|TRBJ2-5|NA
CASTTSDHQETQYF
TGTGCCAGCACCACCTCGGACCACCAAGAGACCCAGTACTTC
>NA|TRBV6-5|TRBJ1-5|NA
CASSYWGTPNQPQHF
TGTGCCAGCAGTTACTGGGGGACACCTAATCAGCCCCAGCATTTT
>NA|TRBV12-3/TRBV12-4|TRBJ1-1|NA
CASTLQGSNTEAFF
TGTGCCAGCACTTTACAGGGTTCGAACACTGAAGCTTTCTTT
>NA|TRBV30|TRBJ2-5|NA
CAWSPSGVQETQYF
TGTGCCTGGAGTCCCAGTGGGGTACAAGAGACCCAGTACTTC
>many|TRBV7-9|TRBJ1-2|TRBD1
CASSLTDRGPLGYTF
TGTGCCAGCAGCTTAACCGACAGGGGCCCCCTGGGCTACACCTTC
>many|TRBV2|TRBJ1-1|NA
CASSDLQGGRTEAFF
TGTGCCAGCAGTGATTTACAGGGAGGGAGGACTGAAGCTTTCTTT
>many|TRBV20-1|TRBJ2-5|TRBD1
CSATGQGQETQYF
TGCAGTGCTACCGGACAGGGACAAGAGACCCAGTACTTC
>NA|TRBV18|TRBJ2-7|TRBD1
CASSPLGQVYEQYF
TGTGCCAGCTCACCACTGGGACAGGTTTACGAGCAGTACTTC